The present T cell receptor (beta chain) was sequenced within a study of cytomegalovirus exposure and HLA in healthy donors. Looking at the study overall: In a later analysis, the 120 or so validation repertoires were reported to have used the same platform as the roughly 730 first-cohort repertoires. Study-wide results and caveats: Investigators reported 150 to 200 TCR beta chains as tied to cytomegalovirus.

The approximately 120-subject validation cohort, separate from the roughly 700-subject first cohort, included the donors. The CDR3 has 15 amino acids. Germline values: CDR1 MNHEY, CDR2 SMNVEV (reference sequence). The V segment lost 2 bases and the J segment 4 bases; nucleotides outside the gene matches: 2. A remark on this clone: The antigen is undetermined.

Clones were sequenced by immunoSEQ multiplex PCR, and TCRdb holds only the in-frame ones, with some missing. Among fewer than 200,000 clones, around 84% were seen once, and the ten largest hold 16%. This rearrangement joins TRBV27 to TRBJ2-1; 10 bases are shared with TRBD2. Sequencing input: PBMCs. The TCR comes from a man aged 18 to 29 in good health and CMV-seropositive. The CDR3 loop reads CASSLELAGYNEQFF. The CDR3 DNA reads TGTGCCAGCAGTTTAGAACTAGCGGGATACAATGAGCAGTTCTTC.